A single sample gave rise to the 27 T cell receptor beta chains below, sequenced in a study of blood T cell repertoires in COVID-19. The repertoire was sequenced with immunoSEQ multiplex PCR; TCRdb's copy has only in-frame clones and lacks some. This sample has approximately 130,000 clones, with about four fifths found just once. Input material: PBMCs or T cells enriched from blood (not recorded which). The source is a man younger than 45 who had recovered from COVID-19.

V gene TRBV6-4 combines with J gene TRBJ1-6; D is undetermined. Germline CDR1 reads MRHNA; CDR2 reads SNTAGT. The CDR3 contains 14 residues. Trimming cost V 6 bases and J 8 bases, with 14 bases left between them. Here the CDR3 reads CASSELYLDSPLHF. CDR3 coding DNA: TGTGCCAGCAGCGAGTTATATTTGGATTCACCCCTCCACTTT.

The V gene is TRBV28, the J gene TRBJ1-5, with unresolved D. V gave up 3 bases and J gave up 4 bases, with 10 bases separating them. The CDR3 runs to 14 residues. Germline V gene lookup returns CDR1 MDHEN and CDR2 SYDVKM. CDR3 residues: CASSLALVNQPQHF. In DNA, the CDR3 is TGTGCCAGCAGTTTGGCTCTAGTAAATCAGCCCCAGCATTTT.

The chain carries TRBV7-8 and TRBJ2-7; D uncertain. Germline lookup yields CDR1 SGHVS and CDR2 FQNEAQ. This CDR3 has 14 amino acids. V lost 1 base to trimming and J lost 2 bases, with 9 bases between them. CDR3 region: CASSLGSGTYEQYV. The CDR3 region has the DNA TGTGCCAGCAGCTTAGGGTCAGGAACCTACGAGCAGTACGTC.

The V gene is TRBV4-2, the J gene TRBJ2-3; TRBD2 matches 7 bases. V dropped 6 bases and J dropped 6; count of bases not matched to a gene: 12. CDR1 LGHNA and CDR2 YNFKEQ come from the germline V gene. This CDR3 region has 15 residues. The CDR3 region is CASRALLRGDDTQYF. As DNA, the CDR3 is TGTGCCAGCAGGGCCCTTCTTCGGGGGGACGATACGCAGTATTTT.

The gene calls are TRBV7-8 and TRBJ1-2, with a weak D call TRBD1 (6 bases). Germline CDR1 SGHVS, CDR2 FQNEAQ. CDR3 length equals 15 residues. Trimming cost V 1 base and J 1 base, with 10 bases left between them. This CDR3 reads CASSLGAQGNYGYTF. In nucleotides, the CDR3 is TGTGCCAGCAGCTTAGGGGCACAGGGTAACTATGGCTACACCTTC.

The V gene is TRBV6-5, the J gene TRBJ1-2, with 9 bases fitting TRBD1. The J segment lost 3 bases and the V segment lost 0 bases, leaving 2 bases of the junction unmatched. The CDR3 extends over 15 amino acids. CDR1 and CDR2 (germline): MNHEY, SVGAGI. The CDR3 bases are TGTGCCAGCAGTTACTCGACAGGGGGGGACTATGGCTACACCTTC. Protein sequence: CASSYSTGGDYGYTF.

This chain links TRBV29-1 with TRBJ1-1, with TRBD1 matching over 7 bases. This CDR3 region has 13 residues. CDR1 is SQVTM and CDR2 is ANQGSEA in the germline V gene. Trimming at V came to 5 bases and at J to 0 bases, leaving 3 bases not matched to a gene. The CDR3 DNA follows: TGCAGCGTTTTGACAGGGCTGAACACTGAAGCTTTCTTT. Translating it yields CSVLTGLNTEAFF.

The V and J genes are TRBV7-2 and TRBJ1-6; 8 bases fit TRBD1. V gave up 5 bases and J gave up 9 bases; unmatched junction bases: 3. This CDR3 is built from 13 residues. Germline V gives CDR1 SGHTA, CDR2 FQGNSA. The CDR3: CASSADRASPLHF. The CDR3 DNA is TGTGCCAGCAGCGCGGACAGGGCTTCACCCCTCCACTTT.

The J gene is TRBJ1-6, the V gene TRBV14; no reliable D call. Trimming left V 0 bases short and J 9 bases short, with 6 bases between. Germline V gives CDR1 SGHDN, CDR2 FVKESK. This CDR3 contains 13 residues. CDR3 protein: CASSQDRSSPLHF. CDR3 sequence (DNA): TGTGCCAGCAGCCAAGATAGATCTTCACCCCTCCACTTT. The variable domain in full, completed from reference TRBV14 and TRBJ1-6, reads EAGVTQFPSHSVIEKGQTVTLRCDPISGHDNLYWYRRVMGKEIKFLLHFVKESKQDESGMPNNRFLAERTGGTYSTLKVQPAELEDSGVYFCASSQDRSSPLHFGNGTRLTVT.

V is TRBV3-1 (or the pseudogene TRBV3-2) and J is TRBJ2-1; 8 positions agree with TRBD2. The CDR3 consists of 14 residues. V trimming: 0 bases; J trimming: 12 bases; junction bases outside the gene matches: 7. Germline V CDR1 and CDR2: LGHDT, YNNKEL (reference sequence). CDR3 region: CASSQDLRTSLQFF. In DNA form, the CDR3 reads TGTGCCAGCAGCCAAGATCTCCGGACTAGCCTGCAGTTCTTC.

In nucleotides, the CDR3 is TGTGCCAGCAATAGCGTGACGGGCTACACCTTC. Residues: CASNSVTGYTF. The chain carries TRBV9 and TRBJ1-2; D remains unclear. Trimming stripped 6 bases from V and 8 bases from J, with 11 bases between. CDR1 and CDR2 (germline): SGDLS, YYNGEE. The length of the CDR3 is 11 residues.

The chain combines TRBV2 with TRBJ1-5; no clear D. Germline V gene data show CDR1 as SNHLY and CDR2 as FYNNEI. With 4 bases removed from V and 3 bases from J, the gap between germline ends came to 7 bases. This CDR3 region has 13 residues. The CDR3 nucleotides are TGTGCCAGCAGTGCCACAGTCAATCAGCCCCAGCATTTT. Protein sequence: CASSATVNQPQHF. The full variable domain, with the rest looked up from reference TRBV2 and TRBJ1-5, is EPEVTQTPSHQVTQMGQEVILRCVPISNHLYFYWYRQILGQKVEFLVSFYNNEISEKSEIFDDQFSVERPDGSNFTLKIRSTKLEDSAMYFCASSATVNQPQHFGDGTRLSIL.

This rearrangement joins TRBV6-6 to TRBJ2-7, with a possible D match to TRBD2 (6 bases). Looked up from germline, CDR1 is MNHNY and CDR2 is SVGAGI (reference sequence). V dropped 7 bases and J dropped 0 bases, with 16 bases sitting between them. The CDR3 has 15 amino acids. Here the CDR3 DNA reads TGTGCCAGCAAATTTGAAGCGGGTAGCTCCTACGAGCAGTACTTC. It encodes CASKFEAGSSYEQYF.

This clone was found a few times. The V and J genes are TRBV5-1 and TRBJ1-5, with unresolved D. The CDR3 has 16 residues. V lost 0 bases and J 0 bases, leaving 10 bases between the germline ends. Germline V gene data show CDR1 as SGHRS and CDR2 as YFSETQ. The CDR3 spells CASSLGKGDSNQPQHF. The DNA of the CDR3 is TGCGCCAGCAGCTTGGGCAAGGGAGATAGCAATCAGCCCCAGCATTTT.

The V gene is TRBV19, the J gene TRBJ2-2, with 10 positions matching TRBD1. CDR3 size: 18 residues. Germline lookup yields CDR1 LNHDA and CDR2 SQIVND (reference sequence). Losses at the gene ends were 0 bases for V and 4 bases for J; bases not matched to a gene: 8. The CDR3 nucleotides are TGTGCCAGTAGTATAGATCTATGGGACAGGGGTTTCACCGGGGAGCTGTTTTTT. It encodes CASSIDLWDRGFTGELFF.

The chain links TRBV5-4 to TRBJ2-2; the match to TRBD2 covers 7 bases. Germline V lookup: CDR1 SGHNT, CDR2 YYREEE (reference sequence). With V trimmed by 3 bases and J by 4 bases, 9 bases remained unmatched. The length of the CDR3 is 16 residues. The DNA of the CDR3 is TGTGCCAGCAGCTCCTGGACTAGTCAGTCCACCGGGGAGCTGTTTTTT. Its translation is CASSSWTSQSTGELFF.

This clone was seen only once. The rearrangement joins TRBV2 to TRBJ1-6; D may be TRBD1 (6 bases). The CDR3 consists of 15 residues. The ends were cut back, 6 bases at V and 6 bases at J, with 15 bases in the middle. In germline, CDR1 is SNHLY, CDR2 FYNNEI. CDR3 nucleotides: TGTGCCAGCAGCGGGCTTGGACAGATTAATTCACCCCTCCACTTT. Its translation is CASSGLGQINSPLHF.

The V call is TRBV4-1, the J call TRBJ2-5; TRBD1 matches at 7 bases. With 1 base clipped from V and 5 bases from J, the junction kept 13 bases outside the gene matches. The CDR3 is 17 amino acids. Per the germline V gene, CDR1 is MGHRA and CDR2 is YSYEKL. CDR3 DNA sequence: TGCGCCAGCAGCCAAGGGGACAGTCTTCTCTTGGGCGAGACCCAGTACTTC. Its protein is CASSQGDSLLLGETQYF.

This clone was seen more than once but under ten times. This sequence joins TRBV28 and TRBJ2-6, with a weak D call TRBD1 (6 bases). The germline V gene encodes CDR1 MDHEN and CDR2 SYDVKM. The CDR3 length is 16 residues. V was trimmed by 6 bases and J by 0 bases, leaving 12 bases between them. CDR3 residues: CASSWTANSGANVLTF. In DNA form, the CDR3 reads TGTGCCAGCAGCTGGACAGCCAACTCTGGGGCCAACGTCCTGACTTTC.

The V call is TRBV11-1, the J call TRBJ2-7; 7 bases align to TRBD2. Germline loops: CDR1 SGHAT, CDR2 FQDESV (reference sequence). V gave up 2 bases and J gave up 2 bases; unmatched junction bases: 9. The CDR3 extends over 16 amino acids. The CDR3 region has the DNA TGTGCCAGCAGCTTAACTGCGTCGGGGGGAGCCTACGAGCAGTACTTC. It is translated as CASSLTASGGAYEQYF.

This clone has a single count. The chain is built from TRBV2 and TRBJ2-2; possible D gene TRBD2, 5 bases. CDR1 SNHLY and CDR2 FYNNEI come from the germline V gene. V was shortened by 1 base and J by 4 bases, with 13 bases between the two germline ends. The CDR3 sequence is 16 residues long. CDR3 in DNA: TGTGCCAGCAGTGAAGAAGCGGCCTTGGGCACCGGGGAGCTGTTTTTT. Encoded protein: CASSEEAALGTGELFF.

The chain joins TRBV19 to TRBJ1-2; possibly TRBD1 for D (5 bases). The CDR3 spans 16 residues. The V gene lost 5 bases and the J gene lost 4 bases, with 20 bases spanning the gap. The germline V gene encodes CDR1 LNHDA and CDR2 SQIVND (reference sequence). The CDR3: CASSSTDRIGSYGYTF. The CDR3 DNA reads TGTGCCAGTAGTTCAACCGACAGAATTGGAAGCTATGGCTACACCTTC. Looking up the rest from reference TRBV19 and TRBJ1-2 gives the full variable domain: DGGITQSPKYLFRKEGQNVTLSCEQNLNHDAMYWYRQDPGQGLRLIYYSQIVNDFQKGDIAEGYSVSREKKESFPLTVTSAQKNPTAFYLCASSSTDRIGSYGYTFGSGTRLTVV.

The DNA of the CDR3 is TGTGCCAGCTCACAGACAGAGCCTTACGAGCAGTACTTC. It yields the protein CASSQTEPYEQYF. The chain links TRBV18 to TRBJ2-7, with a possible D match to TRBD1 (5 bases). Germline assignment: CDR1 KGHSH and CDR2 LQKENI. This CDR3 contains 13 residues. Deletions cut 4 bases from V and 4 bases from J, with 11 bases between.

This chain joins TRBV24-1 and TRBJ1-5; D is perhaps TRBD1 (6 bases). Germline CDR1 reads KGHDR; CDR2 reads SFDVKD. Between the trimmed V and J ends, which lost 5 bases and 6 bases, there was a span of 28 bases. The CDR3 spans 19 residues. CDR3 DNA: TGTGCCACCAGTGTACATTTTAACTGGGACATAGCCCACATTCAGCCCCAGCATTTT. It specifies CATSVHFNWDIAHIQPQHF.

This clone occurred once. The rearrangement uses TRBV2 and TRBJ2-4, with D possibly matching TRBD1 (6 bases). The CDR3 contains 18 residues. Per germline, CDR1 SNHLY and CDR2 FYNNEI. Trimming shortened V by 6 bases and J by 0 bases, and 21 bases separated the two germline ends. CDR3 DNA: TGTGCCAGCAGCCCCGGGACCCTTCAGGGGCTAGCCAAAAACATTCAGTACTTC. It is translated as CASSPGTLQGLAKNIQYF.

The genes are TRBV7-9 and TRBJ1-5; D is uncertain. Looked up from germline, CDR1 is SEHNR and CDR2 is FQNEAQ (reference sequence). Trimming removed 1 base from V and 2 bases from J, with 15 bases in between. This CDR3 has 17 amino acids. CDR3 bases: TGTGCCAGCAGCTTAGGCGGCCCGAGACTGGGCAATCAGCCCCAGCATTTT. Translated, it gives CASSLGGPRLGNQPQHF.

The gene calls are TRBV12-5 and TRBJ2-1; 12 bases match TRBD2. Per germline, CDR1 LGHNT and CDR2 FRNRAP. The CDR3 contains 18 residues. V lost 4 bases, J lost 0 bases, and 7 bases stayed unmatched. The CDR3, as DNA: TGTGCTAGTGGTTCGGGGACTAGCGGGCTGAGCTCCTACAATGAGCAGTTCTTC. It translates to CASGSGTSGLSSYNEQFF.